A single sample gave rise to the 13 T cell receptor beta chains below, sequenced in a study of CXCR3-negative and CXCR3-positive naive CD8 T cells. UMI-labeled 5' RACE TRB cDNA libraries were prepared from the cells. Reanalyzing the 5' RACE reads, TCRdb keeps one entry per CDR3 protein, without DNA. This sample carries under 50,000 distinct CDR3 sequences, with 2% to 2.5% going to the ten biggest clones. The sample consisted of naive CXCR3- CD8+ T cells from blood. Specified subset: CD45RO-CCR7+CD27+CD95- naive CD8+ T cells lacking CXCR3 (TNR3-). These TCRs come from a human donor in good health. Some clones in this sample may be carry-over from other donors' samples.

V usage is TRBV6-5 and J usage is TRBJ2-4; TCRdb selects TRBD2, and the lack of DNA leaves this call unchecked. Germline CDR1 and CDR2: MNHEY and SVGAGI. CDR3 length equals 14 residues. The CDR3 sequence is CASRGDLAKNIQYF.

V gene TRBV21-1 combines with J gene TRBJ2-1. TRBV21-1 is shown as a pseudogene. The CDR3 is 13 amino acids. The CDR3 sequence is CASRGLSYNEQFF.

The rearrangement joins TRBV4-1 to TRBJ2-3; TCRdb's D call of TRBD2 is untestable without DNA. The germline V gene encodes CDR1 MGHRA and CDR2 YSYEKL. This CDR3 has 15 residues. The chain's CDR3 is CASSPLAGRTDTQYF.

The chain employs TRBV28 and TRBJ2-7; TCRdb's assignment of TRBD2 cannot be checked, as there is no DNA. The germline CDR1 and CDR2 sequences are MDHEN and SYDVKM. There are 15 residues in the CDR3. CDR3 loop: CASSPGRDFTYEQYF. Based on the CDR3 plus reference TRBV28 and TRBJ2-7, the full variable domain is DVKVTQSSRYLVKRTGEKVFLECVQDMDHENMFWYRQDPGLGLRLIYFSYDVKMKEKGDIPEGYSVSREKKERFSLILESASTNQTSMYLCASSPGRDFTYEQYFGPGTRLTVT.

The chain recombines TRBV9 with TRBJ2-6; TCRdb gives TRBD1 as the D gene, but with no DNA this cannot be confirmed. Germline CDR1 SGDLS, CDR2 YYNGEE. The CDR3 is 18 amino acids. The CDR3 protein is CASSPSSGRYSGANVLTF.

V is TRBV29-1 and J is TRBJ2-5. This CDR3 has 12 residues. Looked up from germline, CDR1 is SQVTM and CDR2 is ANQGSEA. CDR3 protein: CSVGGYQETQYF.

The gene calls are TRBV28 and TRBJ2-7; there is no DNA to check the TCRdb D call of TRBD1. Germline loops: CDR1 MDHEN, CDR2 SYDVKM. This CDR3 spans 13 amino acids. CDR3 loop: CASSSGQSYEQYF. The variable domain in full, with the rest retrieved from reference TRBV28 and TRBJ2-7, is DVKVTQSSRYLVKRTGEKVFLECVQDMDHENMFWYRQDPGLGLRLIYFSYDVKMKEKGDIPEGYSVSREKKERFSLILESASTNQTSMYLCASSSGQSYEQYFGPGTRLTVT.

The chain couples TRBV7-2 to TRBJ2-7; TCRdb reports TRBD2, a call that lacks DNA to check it against. Per germline, CDR1 SGHTA and CDR2 FQGNSA. The CDR3 spans 13 residues. CDR3 loop: CASSHGGADEEYF.

V usage is TRBV11-2 and J usage is TRBJ2-7; TCRdb's D call, TRBD2, is unchecked because there is no DNA. Germline V gives CDR1 SGHAT, CDR2 FQNNGV. The CDR3 covers 14 residues. CDR3 loop: CACQRSGGALEQYF.

V is TRBV18 and J is TRBJ2-1. The CDR3 sequence is 16 residues long. Germline V gene sequence: CDR1 KGHSH, CDR2 LQKENI. Here the CDR3 reads CASSPPTGGPINEQFF.

The CDR3 loop is CASSLDPYGSTYEQYF. The chain combines TRBV11-2 with TRBJ2-7. From germline, CDR1 is SGHAT and CDR2 FQNNGV. CDR3 size: 16 residues.

V and J are TRBV12-3 or TRBV12-4 and TRBJ2-1; TCRdb lists TRBD1, though no DNA is available to test this call. The CDR3 is 15 amino acids. CDR3 sequence reads: CASRGTESSYNEQFF.

The rearrangement links TRBV29-1 to TRBJ1-1; TCRdb picks TRBD1, but there is no DNA to check that call. The germline gives CDR1 SQVTM, CDR2 ANQGSEA. The CDR3 consists of 15 residues. This CDR3 is CSVEDPHGVNTEAFF.